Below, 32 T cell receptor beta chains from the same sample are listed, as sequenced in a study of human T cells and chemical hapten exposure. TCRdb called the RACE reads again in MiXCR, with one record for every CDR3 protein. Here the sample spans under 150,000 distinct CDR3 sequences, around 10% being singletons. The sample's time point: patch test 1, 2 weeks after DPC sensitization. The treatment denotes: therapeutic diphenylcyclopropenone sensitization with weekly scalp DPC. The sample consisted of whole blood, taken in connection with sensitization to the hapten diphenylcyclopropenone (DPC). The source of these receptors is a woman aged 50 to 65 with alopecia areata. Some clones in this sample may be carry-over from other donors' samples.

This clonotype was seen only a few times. The CDR3 spells CASMGQGGGQPQHF. The CDR3, as DNA: TGTGCCAGCATGGGGCAGGGAGGCGGTCAGCCCCAGCATTTT. The gene calls are TRBV27 and TRBJ1-5; weak D call: TRBD1 (5 bases). The CDR3 has 14 amino acids. The germline V gene has CDR1 MNHEY and CDR2 SMNVEV (reference sequence). Trimming took off 7 bases at V and 6 bases at J, with 16 bases between the two ends.

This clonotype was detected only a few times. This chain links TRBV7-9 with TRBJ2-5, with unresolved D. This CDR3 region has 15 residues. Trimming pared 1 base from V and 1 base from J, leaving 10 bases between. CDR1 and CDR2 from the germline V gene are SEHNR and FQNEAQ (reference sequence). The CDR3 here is CASSLDAEIQETQYF. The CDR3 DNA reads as TGTGCCAGCAGCTTAGACGCGGAAATCCAAGAGACCCAGTACTTC. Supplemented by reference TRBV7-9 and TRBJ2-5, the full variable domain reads DTGVSQNPRHKITKRGQNVTFRCDPISEHNRLYWYRQTLGQGPEFLTYFQNEAQLEKSRLLSDRFSAERPKGSFSTLEIQRTEQGDSAMYLCASSLDAEIQETQYFGPGTRLLVL.

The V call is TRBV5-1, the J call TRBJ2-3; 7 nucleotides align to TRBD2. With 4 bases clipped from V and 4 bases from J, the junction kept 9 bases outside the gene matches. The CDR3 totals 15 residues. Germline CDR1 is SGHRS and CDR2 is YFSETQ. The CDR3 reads CASSPRGAGADTQYF. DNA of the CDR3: TGCGCCAGCAGCCCCCGAGGGGCGGGGGCAGATACGCAGTATTTT.

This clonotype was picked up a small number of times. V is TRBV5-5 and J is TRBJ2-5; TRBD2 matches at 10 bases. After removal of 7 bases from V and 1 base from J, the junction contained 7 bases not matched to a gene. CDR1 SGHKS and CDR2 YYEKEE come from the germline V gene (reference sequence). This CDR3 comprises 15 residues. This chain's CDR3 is CASGPPSGGQETQYF. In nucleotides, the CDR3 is TGTGCCAGCGGCCCTCCTAGCGGGGGCCAAGAGACCCAGTACTTC.

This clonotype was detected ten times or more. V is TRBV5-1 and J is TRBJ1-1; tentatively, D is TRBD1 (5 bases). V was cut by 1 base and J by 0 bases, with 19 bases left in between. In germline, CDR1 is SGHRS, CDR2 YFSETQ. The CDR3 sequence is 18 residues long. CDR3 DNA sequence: TGCGCCAGCAGCTTGCTTTCTCGGGCAGGGAGGATGAACACTGAAGCTTTCTTT. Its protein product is CASSLLSRAGRMNTEAFF.

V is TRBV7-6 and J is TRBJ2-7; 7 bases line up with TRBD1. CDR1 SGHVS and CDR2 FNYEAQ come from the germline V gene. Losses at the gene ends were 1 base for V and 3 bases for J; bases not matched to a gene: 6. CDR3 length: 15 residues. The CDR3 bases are TGTGCCAGCAGCTTAGGCAACAGGGGAAGCTACGAGCAGTACTTC. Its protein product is CASSLGNRGSYEQYF.

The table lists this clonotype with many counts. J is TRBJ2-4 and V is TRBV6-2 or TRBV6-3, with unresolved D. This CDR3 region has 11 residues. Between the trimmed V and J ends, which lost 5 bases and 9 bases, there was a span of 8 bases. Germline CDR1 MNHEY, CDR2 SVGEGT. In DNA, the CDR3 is TGTGCCAGCAGTGGCTCCCGCATTCAGTACTTC. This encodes CASSGSRIQYF.

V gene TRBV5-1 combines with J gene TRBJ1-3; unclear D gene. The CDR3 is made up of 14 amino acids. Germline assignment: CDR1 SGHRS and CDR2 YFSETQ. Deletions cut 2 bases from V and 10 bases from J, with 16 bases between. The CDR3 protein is CASSLGSGSRTIYF. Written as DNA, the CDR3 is TGCGCCAGCAGCTTAGGGAGTGGCTCCCGGACCATATATTTT.

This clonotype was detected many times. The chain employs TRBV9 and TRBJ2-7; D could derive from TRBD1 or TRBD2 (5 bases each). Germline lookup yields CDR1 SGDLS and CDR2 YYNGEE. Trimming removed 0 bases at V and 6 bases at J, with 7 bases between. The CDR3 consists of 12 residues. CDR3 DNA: TGTGCCAGCAGCGTAGTTGGGGGCGAGCAGTACTTC. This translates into CASSVVGGEQYF.

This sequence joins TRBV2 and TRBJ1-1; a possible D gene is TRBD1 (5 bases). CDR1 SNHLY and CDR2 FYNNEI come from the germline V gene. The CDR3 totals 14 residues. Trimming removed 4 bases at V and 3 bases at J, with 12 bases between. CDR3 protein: CASSAQGRDTEAFF. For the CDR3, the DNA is TGTGCCAGCAGTGCCCAGGGAAGGGACACTGAAGCTTTCTTT.

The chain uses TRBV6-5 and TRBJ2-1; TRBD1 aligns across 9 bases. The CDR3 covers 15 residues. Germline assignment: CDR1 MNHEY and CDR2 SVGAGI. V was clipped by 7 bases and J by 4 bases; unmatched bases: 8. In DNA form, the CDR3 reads TGTGCCAGCACCTCCTCGGGACAGGGTTACAATGAGCAGTTCTTC. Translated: CASTSSGQGYNEQFF.

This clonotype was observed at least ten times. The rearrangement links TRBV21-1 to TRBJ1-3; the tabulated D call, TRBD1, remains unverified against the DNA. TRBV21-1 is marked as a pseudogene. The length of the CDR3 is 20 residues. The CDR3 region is CASSNEATPAVLNSGNTIYF. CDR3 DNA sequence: TGTGCCAGCAGCAACGAGGCGACTCCAGCTGTCCTCAACTCTGGAAACACCATATATTTT.

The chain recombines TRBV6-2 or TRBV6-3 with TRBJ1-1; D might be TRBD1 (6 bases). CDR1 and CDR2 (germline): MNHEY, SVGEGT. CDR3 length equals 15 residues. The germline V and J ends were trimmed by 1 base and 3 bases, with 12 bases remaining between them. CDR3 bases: TGTGCCAGCAGTTACTGGGCAGGGGTCTACACTGAAGCTTTCTTT. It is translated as CASSYWAGVYTEAFF.

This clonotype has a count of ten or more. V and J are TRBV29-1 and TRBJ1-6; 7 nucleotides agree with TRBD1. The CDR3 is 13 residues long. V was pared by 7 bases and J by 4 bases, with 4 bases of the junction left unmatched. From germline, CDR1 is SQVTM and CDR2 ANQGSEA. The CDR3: CSARDSYNSPLHF. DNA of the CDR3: TGCAGCGCTCGGGACAGTTATAATTCACCCCTCCACTTT. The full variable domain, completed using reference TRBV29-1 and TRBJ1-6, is SAVISQKPSRDICQRGTSLTIQCQVDSQVTMMFWYRQQPGQSLTLIATANQGSEATYESGFVIDKFPISRPNLTFSTLTVSNMSPEDSSIYLCSARDSYNSPLHFGNGTRLTVT.

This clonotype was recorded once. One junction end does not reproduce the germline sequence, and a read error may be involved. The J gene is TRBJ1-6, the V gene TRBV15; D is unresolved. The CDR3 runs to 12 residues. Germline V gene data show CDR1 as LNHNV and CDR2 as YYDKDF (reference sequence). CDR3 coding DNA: TGTGCCTCCAGGATGGCCCATTCACCCCTCCACTTT. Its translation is CASRMAHSPLHF. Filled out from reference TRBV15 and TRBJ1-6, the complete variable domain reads DAMVIQNPRYQVTQFGKPVTLSCSQTLNHNVMYWYQQKSSQAPKLLFHYYDKDFNNEADTPDNFQSRRPNTSFCFLDIRSPGLGDTAMYLCASRMAHSPLHFGNGTRLTVT.

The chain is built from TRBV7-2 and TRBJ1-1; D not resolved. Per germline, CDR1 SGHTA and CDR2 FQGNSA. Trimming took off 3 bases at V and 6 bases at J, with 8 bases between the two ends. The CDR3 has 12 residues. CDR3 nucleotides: TGTGCCAGCAGCTTTGATCGTGCTGAAGCTTTCTTT. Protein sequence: CASSFDRAEAFF.

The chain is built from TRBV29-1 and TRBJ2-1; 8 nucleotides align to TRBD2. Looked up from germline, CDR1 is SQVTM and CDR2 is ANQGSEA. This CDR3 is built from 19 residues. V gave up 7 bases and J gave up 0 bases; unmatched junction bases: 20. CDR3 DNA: TGCAGCGCCCTAGGGGCTAGCGGGTTGGGCCTGAACTCCTACAATGAGCAGTTCTTC. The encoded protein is CSALGASGLGLNSYNEQFF.

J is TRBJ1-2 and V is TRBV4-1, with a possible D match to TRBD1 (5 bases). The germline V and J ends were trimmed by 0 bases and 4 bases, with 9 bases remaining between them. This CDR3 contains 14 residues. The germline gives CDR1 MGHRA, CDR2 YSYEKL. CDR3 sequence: CASSQDQGTYGYTF. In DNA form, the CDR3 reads TGCGCCAGCAGCCAAGATCAGGGTACCTATGGCTACACCTTC.

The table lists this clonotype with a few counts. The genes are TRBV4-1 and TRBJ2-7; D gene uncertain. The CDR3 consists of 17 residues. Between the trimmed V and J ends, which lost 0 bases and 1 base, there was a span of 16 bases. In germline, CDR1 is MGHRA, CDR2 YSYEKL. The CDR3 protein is CASSQDGRVRRSYEQYF. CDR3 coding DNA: TGCGCCAGCAGCCAAGACGGCCGCGTTCGGCGTTCCTACGAGCAGTACTTC.

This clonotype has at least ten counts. CDR3 protein: CASSTGFSSTDTQYF. The DNA of the CDR3 is TGCGCCAGCAGCACCGGGTTCTCTAGCACAGATACGCAGTATTTT. The chain joins TRBV4-3 to TRBJ2-3, with D uncertain. Trimming cost V 5 bases and J 0 bases, with 12 bases left between them. Germline V gene sequence: CDR1 LGHNA, CDR2 YSLEER. This CDR3 has 15 residues.

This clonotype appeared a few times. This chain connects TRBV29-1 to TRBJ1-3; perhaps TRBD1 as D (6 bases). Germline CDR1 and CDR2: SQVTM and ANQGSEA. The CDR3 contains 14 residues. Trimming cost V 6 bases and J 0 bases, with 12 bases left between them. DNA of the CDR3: TGCAGCGTCGCAGGACAGACCTCTGGAAACACCATATATTTT. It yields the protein CSVAGQTSGNTIYF. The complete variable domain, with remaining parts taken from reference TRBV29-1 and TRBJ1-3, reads SAVISQKPSRDICQRGTSLTIQCQVDSQVTMMFWYRQQPGQSLTLIATANQGSEATYESGFVIDKFPISRPNLTFSTLTVSNMSPEDSSIYLCSVAGQTSGNTIYFGEGSWLTVV.

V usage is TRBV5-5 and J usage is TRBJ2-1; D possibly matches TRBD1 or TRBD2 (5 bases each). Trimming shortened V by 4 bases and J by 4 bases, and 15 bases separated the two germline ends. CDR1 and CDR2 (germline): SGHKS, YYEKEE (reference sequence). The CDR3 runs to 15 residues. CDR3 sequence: CASSGGVWGYNEQFF. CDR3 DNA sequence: TGTGCCAGCAGCGGGGGAGTCTGGGGATACAATGAGCAGTTCTTC.

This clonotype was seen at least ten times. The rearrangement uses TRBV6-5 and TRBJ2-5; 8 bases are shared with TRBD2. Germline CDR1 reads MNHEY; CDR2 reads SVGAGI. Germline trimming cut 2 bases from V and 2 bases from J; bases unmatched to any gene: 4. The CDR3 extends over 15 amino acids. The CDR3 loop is CASSYTSSGQETQYF. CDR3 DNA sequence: TGTGCCAGCAGTTACACGTCTAGCGGGCAAGAGACCCAGTACTTC.

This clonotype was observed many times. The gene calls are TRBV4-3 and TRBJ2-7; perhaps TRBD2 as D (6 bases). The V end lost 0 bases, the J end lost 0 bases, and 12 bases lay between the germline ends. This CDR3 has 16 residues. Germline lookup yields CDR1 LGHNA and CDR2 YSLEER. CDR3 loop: CASSQEVAASSYEQYF. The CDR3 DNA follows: TGCGCCAGCAGCCAAGAAGTAGCGGCTAGCTCCTACGAGCAGTACTTC.

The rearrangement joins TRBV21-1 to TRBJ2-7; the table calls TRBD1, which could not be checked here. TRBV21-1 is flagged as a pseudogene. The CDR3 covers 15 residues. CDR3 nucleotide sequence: TGTGCCAGCAGCCCCCGACAGGGGAACTCCTACGAGCAGTACTTC. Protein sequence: CASSPRQGNSYEQYF.

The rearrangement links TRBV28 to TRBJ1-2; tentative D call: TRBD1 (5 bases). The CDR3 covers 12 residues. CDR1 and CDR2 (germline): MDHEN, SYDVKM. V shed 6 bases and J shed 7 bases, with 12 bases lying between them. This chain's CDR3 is CASRAGTLGYTF. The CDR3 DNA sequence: TGTGCCAGCAGGGCGGGGACGCTTGGCTACACCTTC.

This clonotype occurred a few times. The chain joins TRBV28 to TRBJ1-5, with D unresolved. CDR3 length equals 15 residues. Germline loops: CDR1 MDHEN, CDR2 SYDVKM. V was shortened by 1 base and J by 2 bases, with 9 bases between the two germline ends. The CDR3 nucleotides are TGTGCCAGCAGTTTATCGGGGAAGGGCAATCAGCCCCAGCATTTT. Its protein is CASSLSGKGNQPQHF.

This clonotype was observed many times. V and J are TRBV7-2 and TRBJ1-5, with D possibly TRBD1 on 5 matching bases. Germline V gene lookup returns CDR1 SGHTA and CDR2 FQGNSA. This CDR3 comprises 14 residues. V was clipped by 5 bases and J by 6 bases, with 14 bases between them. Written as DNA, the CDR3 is TGTGCCAGCAGCCCACAGAGGGACGGTCAGCCCCAGCATTTT. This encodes CASSPQRDGQPQHF.

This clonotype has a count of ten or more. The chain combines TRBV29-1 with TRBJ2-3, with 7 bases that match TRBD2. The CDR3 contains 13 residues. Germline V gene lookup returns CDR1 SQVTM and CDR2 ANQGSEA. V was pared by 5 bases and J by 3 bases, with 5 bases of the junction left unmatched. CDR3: CSVWGGITDTQYF. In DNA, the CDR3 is TGCAGCGTTTGGGGAGGGATAACAGATACGCAGTATTTT.

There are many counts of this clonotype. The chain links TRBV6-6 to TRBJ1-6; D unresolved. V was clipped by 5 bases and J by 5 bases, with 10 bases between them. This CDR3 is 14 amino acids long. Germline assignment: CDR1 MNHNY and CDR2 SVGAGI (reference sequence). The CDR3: CASSEAHNNSPLHF. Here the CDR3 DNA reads TGTGCCAGCAGTGAGGCACATAATAATTCACCCCTCCACTTT.

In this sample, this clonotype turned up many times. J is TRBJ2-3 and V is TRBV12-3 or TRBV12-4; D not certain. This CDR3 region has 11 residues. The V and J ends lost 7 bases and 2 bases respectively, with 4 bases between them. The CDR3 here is CASTTTDTQYF. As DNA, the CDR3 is TGTGCCAGCACGACCACAGATACGCAGTATTTT.

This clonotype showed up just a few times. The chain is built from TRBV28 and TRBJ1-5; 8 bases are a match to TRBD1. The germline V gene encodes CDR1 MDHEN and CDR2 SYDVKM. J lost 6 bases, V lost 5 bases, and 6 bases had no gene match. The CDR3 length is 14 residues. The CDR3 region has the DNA TGTGCCAGCAGTCCCGGACAGGGAATTCAGCCCCAGCATTTT. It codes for CASSPGQGIQPQHF.